The rows below give T cell receptor beta chains drawn from one sample of a study of T cells in Graves' hyperthyroidism and ophthalmopathy. TCRdb redid the calling of the multiplex PCR reads with MiXCR, one entry per CDR3 protein. The sample has under 650,000 distinct CDR3 sequences, about a sixth seen once. Sequencing was performed on blood. The receptors stem from a woman aged 30 to 39 with Graves' hyperthyroidism. The CDR3 runs from the conserved cysteine through the conserved F or W. A D gene is named only where the DNA matches it firmly. Expanded clones are given a class, and other clones once, few, many or no size at all.

>-|TRBV20-1|few|TRBJ2-7
TGCAGTGTCAGGGGCAGGGCGGGGAACGAGCAGTACTTC
CSVRGRAGNEQYF
>TRBD1|TRBV7-2|-|TRBJ1-6
TGTGCCAGCAGCTTAGGAGGGACAGCCTATAATTCACCCCTCCACTTT
CASSLGGTAYNSPLHF
>-|TRBV27|many|TRBJ1-1
TGTGCCAGCAAACCGGGACTCTACCTAAACACTGAAGCTTTCTTT
CASKPGLYLNTEAFF
>-|TRBV4-1|once|TRBJ1-5
TGCGCCAGCAGCCAATTCGGGGGTTCGAGCAATCAGCCCCAGCATTTT
CASSQFGGSSNQPQHF
>-|TRBV10-3|many|TRBJ1-2
TGTGCCATCAATCCTGGATGGACAGTTGCTAACTATGGCTACACCTTC
CAINPGWTVANYGYTF
>-|TRBV5-1|few|TRBJ2-2
TGCGCCAGCAGCTTTACGACAGGGAACACCGGGGAGCTGTTTTTT
CASSFTTGNTGELFF
>-|TRBV30|many|TRBJ2-7
TGTGCCTCCAACCCCAGTGATGAGAACGAGCAGTACTTC
CASNPSDENEQYF
>-|TRBV3-1|-|TRBJ2-7
TGTGCCAGCAGCCCCCGACACAGCTCCTACGAGCAGTACTTC
CASSPRHSSYEQYF
>-|TRBV6-2/TRBV6-3|many|TRBJ1-1
TGTGCCAGCCTCCGGGGGGCGTCCACTGAAGCTTTCTTT
CASLRGASTEAFF
>-|TRBV12-3/TRBV12-4|many|TRBJ2-7
TGTGCCAGCAGCCCCTTAACAGGTTGGTCCTACGAGCAGTACTTC
CASSPLTGWSYEQYF
>TRBD1|TRBV29-1|-|TRBJ2-2
TGCAGCGTGGCAGGGGGTCCCGGGGAGCTGTTTTTT
CSVAGGPGELFF
>TRBD1|TRBV6-1|-|TRBJ2-3
TGTGCCAGCAGGGGGACAGGGTTTAGCACAGATACGCAGTATTTT
CASRGTGFSTDTQYF
>TRBD2|TRBV28|many|TRBJ2-3
TGTGCCAGCAGTTTACTAGCGGCCCCAGATACGCAGTATTTT
CASSLLAAPDTQYF
>-|TRBV2|few|TRBJ1-4
TGTGCCAGCAGTGGTAGAGTCTCGGATGAAAAACTGTTTTTT
CASSGRVSDEKLFF
>TRBD1|TRBV7-2|-|TRBJ1-2
TGTGCCAGCAGCTTAGGAGGGACAGGGGGCGGGAACTATGGCTACACCTTC
CASSLGGTGGGNYGYTF
>TRBD1|TRBV29-1|many|TRBJ1-2
TGCAGCGTTGAAGATCATGGCAGGGGGCGAGCTGGCTACACCTTC
CSVEDHGRGRAGYTF
>TRBD1|TRBV6-4|-|TRBJ1-1
TGTGCCAGCAGACAGGGGGGAAAAGCTTTCTTT
CASRQGGKAFF